Listed below are T cell receptor beta chains from one sample, sequenced in a study of control samples from healthy donors and cancer patients. Libraries were prepared by immunoSEQ multiplex PCR; TCRdb keeps only in-frame clonotypes and omits some of them. The sample shows fewer than 200,000 clones, 85% to 90% of them seen only once. The sample consisted of blood. These receptors were taken from a man between 25 and 39 years old in good health. Each CDR3 is given with its conserved first and last residue. The D gene is left open where the match is weak. Size tells how often a clone was seen (once, few, many) or the class of an expanded clone, and some rows leave it out.

>TRBD2|TRBJ2-2|once|TRBV29-1
TGCAGCGCTGCGGGCGGGACTACGGTCTCCGGGGAGCTGTTTTTT
CSAAGGTTVSGELFF
>-|TRBJ2-6|-|TRBV28
TGTGCCAGCAGTTCCCCGGCCCTTTCTGGGGCCAACGTCCTGACTTTC
CASSSPALSGANVLTF
>-|TRBJ1-5|-|TRBV3-1/TRBV3-2
TGTGCCAGCAGCTACTCTGGGGGTAAGAGCAATCAGCCCCAGCATTTT
CASSYSGGKSNQPQHF
>-|TRBJ1-6|-|TRBV19
TGTGCCAGTAGTATAATAGGCGGACAGAATTCACCCCTCCACTTT
CASSIIGGQNSPLHF
>TRBD1|TRBJ1-1|-|TRBV28
TGTGCCAGCACTACTCGGGACAGGGAAGCTTTCTTT
CASTTRDREAFF
>-|TRBJ2-3|-|TRBV7-3
TGTGCCAGCAGCTTAAAGGGCGGGGCTCTGTTTACGCAGTATTTT
CASSLKGGALFTQYF
>-|TRBJ2-5|-|TRBV5-1
TGCGCCAGCAGCACCACAACGGGGGAAGAGACCCAGTACTTC
CASSTTTGEETQYF
>-|TRBJ2-2|few|TRBV5-1
TGCGCCAGCAGCTTGGGACAGGAGGGGGAGCTGTTTTTT
CASSLGQEGELFF
>-|TRBJ1-1|-|TRBV9
TGTGCCAGCAGCGTAGCAGGAAACACTGAAGCTTTCTTT
CASSVAGNTEAFF
>-|TRBJ2-7|few|TRBV2
TGTGCCAGCAGCCCGACAGGACCCTCCTACGAGCAGTACTTC
CASSPTGPSYEQYF
>-|TRBJ1-6|-|TRBV9
TGTGCCAGCAGCGCCAGGGATGCCGACTATAATTCACCCCTCCACTTT
CASSARDADYNSPLHF
>-|TRBJ2-4|-|TRBV3-1/TRBV3-2
TGTGCCAGCAGCCAAGCGATTGAGGATGGCAAAAACATTCAGTACTTC
CASSQAIEDGKNIQYF
>TRBD1|TRBJ2-1|-|TRBV5-6
TGTGCCAGCAGCTCTCCCCAGGGGGCGCAGGAATGGTTCTTC
CASSSPQGAQEWFF
>-|TRBJ2-4|-|TRBV24-1
TGTGCCACCAGTGATCCCGGACAGCCGGTTTCGATTCAGTACTTC
CATSDPGQPVSIQYF
>-|TRBJ1-2|once|TRBV12-3/TRBV12-4
TGTGCCAGCAGTCGGGCGGGCGGCTACACCTTC
CASSRAGGYTF
>-|TRBJ2-6|-|TRBV30
TGTGCCTGGAGTAACGGGGCCAACGTCCTGACTTTC
CAWSNGANVLTF
>-|TRBJ2-7|-|TRBV2
TGTGCCAGCGGGGGGCGGGTGGAGAGTTGGAACGAGCAGTACTTC
CASGGRVESWNEQYF
>-|TRBJ2-7|once|TRBV11-3
TGTGCCAGCAGCTCAAGCGGCGCCTACGAGCAGTACTTC
CASSSSGAYEQYF
>-|TRBJ2-3|once|TRBV4-2
TGTGCCAGCAGCCACCCACCCGCAGACAGGTTTCGCACAGATACGCAGTATTTT
CASSHPPADRFRTDTQYF
>-|TRBJ2-2|-|TRBV24-1
TGTGCCACCAGTGATCACAGGGCACTGAACACCGGGGAGCTGTTTTTT
CATSDHRALNTGELFF
>-|TRBJ2-3|-|TRBV3-1/TRBV3-2
TGTGCCAGCAGCCAAAGCCGGAACACAGATACGCAGTATTTT
CASSQSRNTDTQYF
>-|TRBJ2-7|-|TRBV5-4
TGTGCCAGCAGCCCGGGAGGGACAGGGCGGTACGAGCAGTACTTC
CASSPGGTGRYEQYF
>-|TRBJ1-2|-|TRBV29-1
TGCAGCGTTGCCCACAGGGCCAGTGGCTACACCTTC
CSVAHRASGYTF
>-|TRBJ1-1|-|TRBV13
TGTGCCAGCAGTTCAGGGAACACTGAAGCTTTCTTT
CASSSGNTEAFF
>-|TRBJ2-6|-|TRBV7-6
TGTGCCAGCAGCTTTACCCGAGTGGGGGGCGGGTCCTCTGGGGCCAACGTCCTGACTTTC
CASSFTRVGGGSSGANVLTF
>TRBD2|TRBJ2-1|-|TRBV5-1
TGCGCCAGCAGCTTGGTAGCGGGGTTATACAATGAGCAGTTCTTC
CASSLVAGLYNEQFF
>-|TRBJ2-2|-|TRBV6-5
TGTGCCAGCAGAACACTAAATTCAGGGACCGGGGAGCTGTTTTTT
CASRTLNSGTGELFF
>TRBD2|TRBJ2-5|-|TRBV28
TGTGCCAGCAGTTCGCACACTAGCGGGATAGAGACCCAGTACTTC
CASSSHTSGIETQYF
>-|TRBJ2-7|-|TRBV6-6
TGTGCCAGCAGTTACTATGGGGGCTACGAGCAGTACTTC
CASSYYGGYEQYF
>-|TRBJ2-7|once|TRBV6-6
TGTGCCAGCAGGGCACGTTGGGGGGCTTTCCACGAGCAGTACTTC
CASRARWGAFHEQYF
>-|TRBJ2-1|-|TRBV11-3
TGTGCCAGCAGCTTACGCAAGAATGAGCAGTTCTTC
CASSLRKNEQFF
>-|TRBJ1-1|-|TRBV11-2
TGTGCCAGCAGCTTAGCTCTCTACACTGAAGTTTTCTTT
CASSLALYTEVFF
>-|TRBJ2-5|-|TRBV2
TGTGCCAGCAGTGATTCGGCGAGTCTTTTTGGGGGAGAGACCCAGTACTTC
CASSDSASLFGGETQYF
>-|TRBJ1-1|few|TRBV4-2
TGTGCCAGCAGCCAAGTTACCGACACTGAAGCTTTCTTT
CASSQVTDTEAFF
>-|TRBJ1-1|-|TRBV18
TGTGCCAGCTCACCCCTACCGGACGGTAACACTGAAGCTTTCTTT
CASSPLPDGNTEAFF
>-|TRBJ2-5|-|TRBV19
TGCGCCACTCGAGACGGTACCCAAGAGACCCAGTACTTC
CATRDGTQETQYF
>-|TRBJ1-3|-|TRBV30
TGTGCCTGGAGTCCGAGAAACACCATATATTTT
CAWSPRNTIYF
>-|TRBJ1-6|-|TRBV28
TGTGCCAGCAGTCAGGGTTTAGATTCACCCCTCCACTTT
CASSQGLDSPLHF
>-|TRBJ2-7|-|TRBV5-4
TGTGCCAGCAGCTTGCCAGGGGCCGTTGTGGGCGAGCAGTACTTC
CASSLPGAVVGEQYF
>-|TRBJ2-3|-|TRBV24-1
TGTGCCACCAGTGGTACGACGGAGGTCACAGATACGCAGTATTTT
CATSGTTEVTDTQYF
>-|TRBJ1-5|-|TRBV11-2
TGTGCCAGCAGCCCCCGGGCTGGGAGCAATCAGCCCCAGCATTTT
CASSPRAGSNQPQHF
>-|TRBJ2-1|-|TRBV15
TGTGCCACCAGCAGAGCTGCGGGGAGCTCCTACAATGAGCAGTTCTTC
CATSRAAGSSYNEQFF
>-|TRBJ1-1|-|TRBV12-5
TGTGCTAGTGGTCCCGGGGGCGGGGAAGCTTTCTTT
CASGPGGGEAFF
>-|TRBJ2-2|-|TRBV2
TGTGCCAGCAGTGAAGCGGCGATAGCGGAGACCACCGGGGAGCTGTTTTTT
CASSEAAIAETTGELFF
>-|TRBJ2-5|-|TRBV5-1
TGCGCCAGCAGCTCGGCGGCTATTGGCCAAGAGACCCAGTACTTC
CASSSAAIGQETQYF
>TRBD2|TRBJ2-7|-|TRBV11-2
TGTGCCAGCAGCACCGGACTAGCGGGGTACGAGCAGTACTTC
CASSTGLAGYEQYF
>-|TRBJ1-4|-|TRBV3-1/TRBV3-2
TGTGCCAGCAGCCAACAGGGCCAGAATGAAAAACTGTTTTTT
CASSQQGQNEKLFF
>-|TRBJ2-3|-|TRBV2
TGTGCCAGCCGGAAGGGGGGGGATACGCAGTATTTT
CASRKGGDTQYF
>-|TRBJ2-5|-|TRBV7-8
TGTGCCAGCAGCTTCCGTGGACAGCAAGAGACCCAGTACTTC
CASSFRGQQETQYF
>-|TRBJ2-7|-|TRBV20-1
TGCAGTGCCCTGGCCTCCTACGAGCAGTACTTC
CSALASYEQYF
>-|TRBJ1-1|-|TRBV28
TGTGCCAGCCTCCCCCAGTGGTTCGCTGAAGCTTTCTTT
CASLPQWFAEAFF
>-|TRBJ1-3|-|TRBV12-5
TGTGCTAGTGGTTTGACTGCGAGCTCTGGAAACACCATATATTTT
CASGLTASSGNTIYF